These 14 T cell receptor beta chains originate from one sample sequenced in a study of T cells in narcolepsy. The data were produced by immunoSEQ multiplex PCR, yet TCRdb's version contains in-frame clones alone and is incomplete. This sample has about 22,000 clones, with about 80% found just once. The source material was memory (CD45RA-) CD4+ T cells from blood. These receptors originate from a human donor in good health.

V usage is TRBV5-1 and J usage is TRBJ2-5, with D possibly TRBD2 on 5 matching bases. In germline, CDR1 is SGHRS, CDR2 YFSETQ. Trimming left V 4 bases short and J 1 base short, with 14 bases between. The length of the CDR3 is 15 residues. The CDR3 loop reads CASSPLPSGQETQYF. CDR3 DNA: TGCGCCAGCAGCCCTCTCCCCAGCGGCCAAGAGACCCAGTACTTC.

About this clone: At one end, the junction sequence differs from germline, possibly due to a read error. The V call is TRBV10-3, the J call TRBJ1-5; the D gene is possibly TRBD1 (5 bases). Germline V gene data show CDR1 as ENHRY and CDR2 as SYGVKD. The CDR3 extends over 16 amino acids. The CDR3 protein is CAIWDPKVLSNQPRHF. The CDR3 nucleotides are TGTGCCATCTGGGACCCAAAAGTTTTGAGCAATCAGCCCCGGCATTTT.

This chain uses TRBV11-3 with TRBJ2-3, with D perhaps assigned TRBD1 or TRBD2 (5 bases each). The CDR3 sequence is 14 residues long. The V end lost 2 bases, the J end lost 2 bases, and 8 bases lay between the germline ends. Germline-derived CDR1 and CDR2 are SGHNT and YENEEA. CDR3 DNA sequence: TGTGCCAGCAGCTTACGGGGACCCACAGATACGCAGTATTTT. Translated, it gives CASSLRGPTDTQYF.

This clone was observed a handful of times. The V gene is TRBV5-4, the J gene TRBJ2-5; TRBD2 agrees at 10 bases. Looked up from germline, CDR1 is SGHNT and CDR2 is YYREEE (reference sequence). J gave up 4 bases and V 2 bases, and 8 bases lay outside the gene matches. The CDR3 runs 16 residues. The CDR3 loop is CASSLLSGGASETQYF. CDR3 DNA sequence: TGTGCCAGCAGCTTATTGAGCGGGGGGGCCTCAGAGACCCAGTACTTC.

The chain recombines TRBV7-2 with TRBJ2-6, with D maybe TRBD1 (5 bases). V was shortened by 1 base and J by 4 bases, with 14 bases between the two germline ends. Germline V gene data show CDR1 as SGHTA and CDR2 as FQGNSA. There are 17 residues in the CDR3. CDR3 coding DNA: TGTGCCAGCAGCTTAGTAACCAGGGTGTACGGGGCCAACGTCCTGACTTTC. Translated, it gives CASSLVTRVYGANVLTF.

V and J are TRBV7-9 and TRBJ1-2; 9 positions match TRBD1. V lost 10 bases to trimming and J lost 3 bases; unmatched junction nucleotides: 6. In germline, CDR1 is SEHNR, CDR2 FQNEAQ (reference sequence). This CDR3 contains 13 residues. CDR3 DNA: TGTGCCACGGAGGGACAGGGCTACTATGGCTACACCTTC. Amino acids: CATEGQGYYGYTF.

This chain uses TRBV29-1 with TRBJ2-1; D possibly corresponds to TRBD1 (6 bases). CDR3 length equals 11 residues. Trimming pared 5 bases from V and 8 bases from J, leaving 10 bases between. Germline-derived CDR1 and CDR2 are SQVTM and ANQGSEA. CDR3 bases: TGCAGCGTTCAACAGGGCTATGAGCAGTTCTTC. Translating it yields CSVQQGYEQFF.

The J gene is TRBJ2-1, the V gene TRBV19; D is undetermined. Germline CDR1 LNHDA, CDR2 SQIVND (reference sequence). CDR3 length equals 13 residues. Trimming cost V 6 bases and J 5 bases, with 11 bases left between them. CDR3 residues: CASRKSRNNEQFF. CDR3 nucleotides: TGTGCCAGTAGGAAATCGAGGAACAATGAGCAGTTCTTC.

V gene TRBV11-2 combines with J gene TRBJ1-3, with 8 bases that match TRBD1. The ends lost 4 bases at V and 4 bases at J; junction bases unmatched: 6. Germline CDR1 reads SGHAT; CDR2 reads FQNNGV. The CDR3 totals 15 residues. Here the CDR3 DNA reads TGTGCCAGCAGCTCCAGCGACAGGGGAGGAAACACCATATATTTT. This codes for CASSSSDRGGNTIYF.

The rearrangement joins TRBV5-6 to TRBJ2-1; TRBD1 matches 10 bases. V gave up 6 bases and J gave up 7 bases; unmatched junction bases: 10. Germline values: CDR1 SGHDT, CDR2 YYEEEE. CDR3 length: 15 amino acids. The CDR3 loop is CASTLPGQGRNEQFF. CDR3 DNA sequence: TGTGCCAGCACGTTACCGGGACAGGGGAGGAATGAGCAGTTCTTC.

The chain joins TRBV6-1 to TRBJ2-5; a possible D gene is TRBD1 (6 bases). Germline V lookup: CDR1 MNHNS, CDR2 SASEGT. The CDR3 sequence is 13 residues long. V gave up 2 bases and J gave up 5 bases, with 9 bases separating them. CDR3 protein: CASSENRAETQYF. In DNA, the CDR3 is TGTGCCAGCAGTGAAAACAGGGCCGAGACCCAGTACTTC.

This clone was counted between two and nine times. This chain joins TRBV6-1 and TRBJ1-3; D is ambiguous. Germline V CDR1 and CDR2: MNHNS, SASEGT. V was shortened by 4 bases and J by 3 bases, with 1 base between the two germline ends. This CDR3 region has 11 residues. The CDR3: CASSVGNTIYF. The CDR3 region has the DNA TGTGCCAGCAGTGTTGGAAACACCATATATTTT.

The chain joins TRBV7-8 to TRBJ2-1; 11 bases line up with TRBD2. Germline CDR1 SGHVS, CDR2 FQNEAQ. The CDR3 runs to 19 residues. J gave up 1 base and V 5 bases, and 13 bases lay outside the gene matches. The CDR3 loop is CASSPDLLAGGGSYNEQFF. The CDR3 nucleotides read TGTGCCAGCAGCCCCGACCTGCTAGCGGGGGGCGGGTCCTACAATGAGCAGTTCTTC.

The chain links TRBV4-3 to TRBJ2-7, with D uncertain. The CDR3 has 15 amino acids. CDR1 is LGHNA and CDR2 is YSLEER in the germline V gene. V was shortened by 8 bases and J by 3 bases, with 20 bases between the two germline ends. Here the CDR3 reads CASPPRIDRIYEQYF. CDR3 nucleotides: TGCGCCAGCCCCCCTAGAATTGATAGAATCTACGAGCAGTACTTC.